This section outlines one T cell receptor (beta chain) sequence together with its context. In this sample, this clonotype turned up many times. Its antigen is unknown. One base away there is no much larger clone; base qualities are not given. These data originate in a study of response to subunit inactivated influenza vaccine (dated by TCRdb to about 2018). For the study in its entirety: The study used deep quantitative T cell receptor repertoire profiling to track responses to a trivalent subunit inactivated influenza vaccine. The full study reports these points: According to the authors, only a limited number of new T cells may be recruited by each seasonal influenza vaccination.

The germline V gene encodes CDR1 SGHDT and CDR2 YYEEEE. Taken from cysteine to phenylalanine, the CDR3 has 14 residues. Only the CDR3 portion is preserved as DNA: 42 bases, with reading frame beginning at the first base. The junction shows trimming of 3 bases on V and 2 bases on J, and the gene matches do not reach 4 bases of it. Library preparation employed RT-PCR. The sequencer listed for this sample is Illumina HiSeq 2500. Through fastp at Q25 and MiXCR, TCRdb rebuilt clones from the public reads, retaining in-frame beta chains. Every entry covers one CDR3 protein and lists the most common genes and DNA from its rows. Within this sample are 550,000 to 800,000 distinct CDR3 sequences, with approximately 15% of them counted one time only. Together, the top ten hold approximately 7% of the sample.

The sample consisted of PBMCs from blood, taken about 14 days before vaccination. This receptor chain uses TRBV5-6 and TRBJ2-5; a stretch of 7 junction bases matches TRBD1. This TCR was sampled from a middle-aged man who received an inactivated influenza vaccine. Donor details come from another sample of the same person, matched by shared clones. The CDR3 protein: CASSSTGNQETQYF. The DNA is TGTGCCAGCAGCTCGACAGGGAATCAAGAGACCCAGTACTTC. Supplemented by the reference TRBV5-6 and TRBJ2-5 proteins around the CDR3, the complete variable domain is DAGVTQSPTHLIKTRGQQVTLRCSPKSGHDTVSWYQQALGQGPQFIFQYYEEEERQRGNFPDRFSGHQFPNYSSELNVNALLLGDSALYLCASSSTGNQETQYFGPGTRLLVL.